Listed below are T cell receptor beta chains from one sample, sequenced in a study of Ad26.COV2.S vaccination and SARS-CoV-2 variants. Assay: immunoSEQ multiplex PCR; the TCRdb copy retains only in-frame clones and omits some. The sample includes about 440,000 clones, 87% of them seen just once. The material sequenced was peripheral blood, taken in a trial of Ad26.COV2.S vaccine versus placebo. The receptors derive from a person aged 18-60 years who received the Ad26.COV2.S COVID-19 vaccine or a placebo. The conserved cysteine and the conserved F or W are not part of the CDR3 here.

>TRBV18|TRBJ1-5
ASSPQPNQPQH
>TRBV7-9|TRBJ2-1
ASSDGQVYNEQF
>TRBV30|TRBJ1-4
AWSVGGGPGNEKLF
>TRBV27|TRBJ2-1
ASRGQGVNEQF
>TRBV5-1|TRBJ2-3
ASRRDSTDTQY
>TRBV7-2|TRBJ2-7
ASSEDRLYEQY
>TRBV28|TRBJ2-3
ASSLGAVGTDTQY
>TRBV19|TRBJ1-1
ASSIQGPNTEAF
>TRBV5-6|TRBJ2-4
ASSSPGKNIQY
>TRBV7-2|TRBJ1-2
ASSPRPWGYT
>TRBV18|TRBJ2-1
ASSSSQRQRDIEQF
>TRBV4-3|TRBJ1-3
ASSQEVSSSGNTIY
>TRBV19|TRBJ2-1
ASSPGTSEGNEQF
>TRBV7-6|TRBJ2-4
ASSLAIPGFGAKNIQY
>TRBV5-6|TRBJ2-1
ASSSRLPISYNEQF
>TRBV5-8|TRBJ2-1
ASSSTGLAGSSYNEQF
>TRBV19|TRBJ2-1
ASSIISGSSYNEQF
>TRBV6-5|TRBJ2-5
ASLSGQRETQY
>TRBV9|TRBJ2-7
ASSATGEDEQY
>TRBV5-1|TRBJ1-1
ASSLGGTGLRNTEAF
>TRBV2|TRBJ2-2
ASRLAVAGNTGELF
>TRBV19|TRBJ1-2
ASSHGADLYGYT
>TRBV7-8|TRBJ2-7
ASSLVSDYEQY
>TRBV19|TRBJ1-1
ASSIQGRTEAF
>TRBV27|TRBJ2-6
ASTSSGANVLT
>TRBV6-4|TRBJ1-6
ASSRGPGNSPLH
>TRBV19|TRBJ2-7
ASSNSGTGGYEQY
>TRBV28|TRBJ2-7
ASSLSGAKAGEQY
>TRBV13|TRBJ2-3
ASSFALGADTQY
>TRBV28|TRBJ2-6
ASSPATHAGANVLT
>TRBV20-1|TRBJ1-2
SASLQINYGYT
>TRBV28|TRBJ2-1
ASGAPGVPNEQF
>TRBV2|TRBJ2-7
ADRDRVNEQY
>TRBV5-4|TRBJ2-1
ASSEGLANEQF
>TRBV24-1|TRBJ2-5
ATSLGLAGGWVQETQY
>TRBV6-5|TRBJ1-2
ASSPGAGLNYGYT
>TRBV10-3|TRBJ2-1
AISEVGWEQF
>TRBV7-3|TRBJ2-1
ASSTEISGRGSYNEQF
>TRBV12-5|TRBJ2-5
ASGPTGGAVQETQY
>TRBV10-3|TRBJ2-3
AISGLAGGRADTQY
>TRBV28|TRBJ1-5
ASSSIGGQGYQPQH
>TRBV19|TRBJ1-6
ASSSRHDSPLH
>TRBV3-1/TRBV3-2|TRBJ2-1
ASSPPRQGPYNEQF
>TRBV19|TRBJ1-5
ASSILQGNQPQH
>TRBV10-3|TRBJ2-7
AISDTSRSYEQY
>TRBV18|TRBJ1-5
ASSQGSESNQPQH
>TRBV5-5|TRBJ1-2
ASSQPGTGPYGYT
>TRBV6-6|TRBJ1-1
ASTRGVPF
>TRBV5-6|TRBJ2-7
ASSPLSGILNEQY
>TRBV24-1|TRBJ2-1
ATSDGHPSSYNEQF
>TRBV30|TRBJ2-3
AWEGVWEQY
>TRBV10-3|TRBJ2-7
AIRRTRGEQY
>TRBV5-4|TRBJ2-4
ASSVTGLGNIQY
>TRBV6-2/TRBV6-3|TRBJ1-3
ASSETQLSGNTIY
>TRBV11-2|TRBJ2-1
ASSLSSGRAYNEQF